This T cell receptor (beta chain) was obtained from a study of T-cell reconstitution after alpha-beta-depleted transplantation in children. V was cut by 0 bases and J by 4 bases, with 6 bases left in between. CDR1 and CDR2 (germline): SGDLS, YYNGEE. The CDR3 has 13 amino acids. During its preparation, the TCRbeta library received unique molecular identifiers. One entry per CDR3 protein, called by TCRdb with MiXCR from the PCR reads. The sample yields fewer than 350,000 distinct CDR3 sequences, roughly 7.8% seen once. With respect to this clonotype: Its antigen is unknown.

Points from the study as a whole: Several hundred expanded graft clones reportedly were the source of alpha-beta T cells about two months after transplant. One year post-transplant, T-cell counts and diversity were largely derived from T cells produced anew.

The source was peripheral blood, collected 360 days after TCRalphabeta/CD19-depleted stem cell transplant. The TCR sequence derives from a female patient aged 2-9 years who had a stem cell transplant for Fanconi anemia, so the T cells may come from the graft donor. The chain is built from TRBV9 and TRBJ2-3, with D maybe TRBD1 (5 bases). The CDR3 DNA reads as TGTGCCAGCAGCGTAGCAGGGCCAGATACGCAGTATTTT. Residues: CASSVAGPDTQYF.